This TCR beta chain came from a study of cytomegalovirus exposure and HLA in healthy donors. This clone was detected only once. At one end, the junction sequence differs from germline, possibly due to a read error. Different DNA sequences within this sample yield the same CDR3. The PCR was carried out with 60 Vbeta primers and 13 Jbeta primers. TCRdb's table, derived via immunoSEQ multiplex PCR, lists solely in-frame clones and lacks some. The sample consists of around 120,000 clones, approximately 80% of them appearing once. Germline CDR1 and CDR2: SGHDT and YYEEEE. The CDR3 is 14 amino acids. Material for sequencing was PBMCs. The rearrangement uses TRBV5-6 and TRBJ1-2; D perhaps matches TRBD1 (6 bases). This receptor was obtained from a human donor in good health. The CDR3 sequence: CASSLGRTAHGYTF. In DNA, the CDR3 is TGTGCCAGTAGCTTGGGTCGGACAGCACATGGCTACACCTTC.